The rows below give T cell receptor beta chains drawn from one sample of a study of T cell responses to AZD1222 COVID-19 vaccine. Profiling relied on immunoSEQ multiplex PCR, and the TCRdb table lists in-frame clones only, not all of them. The repertoire includes about 120,000 clones, just over 85% of them detected once, and about 10% sits in the top ten. The sample here was peripheral blood, taken on day 0 of AZD1222 vaccination. Receptors were obtained from an adult in good health. The CDR3 runs from the conserved cysteine through the conserved F or W. Size tells how often a clone was seen (once, few, many) or the class of an expanded clone, and some rows leave it out.

>TRBJ2-7|TRBV7-9|once
CASSLWGQGSYEQYF
>TRBJ1-4|TRBV4-2|NA
CASSQDSQGVSNEKLFF
>TRBJ2-3|TRBV5-1|NA
CASSDGGIGGRGSDTQYF
>TRBJ1-6|TRBV11-2|few
CASSLGLGGNSPLHF
>TRBJ1-1|TRBV19|NA
CASSIKAVNTEAFF
>TRBJ2-2|TRBV5-1|NA
CASSSGPLEAGELFF
>TRBJ2-1|TRBV7-2|few
CASSPRGAPYNEQFF
>TRBJ2-5|TRBV7-2|NA
CASSVGQAKETQYF
>TRBJ2-1|TRBV7-3|NA
CASSLQGTAGRLPYNEQFF
>TRBJ2-2|TRBV30|NA
CAWSVWHNTGELFF
>TRBJ1-5|TRBV5-6|NA
CASTRGQYSNQPQHF
>TRBJ2-1|TRBV18|NA
CASSPRSGNAYNEQFF
>TRBJ1-6|TRBV23-1|NA
CASSHPGQGASPLHF
>TRBJ2-7|TRBV7-9|NA
CASSQTSGRSSYEQYF
>TRBJ2-7|TRBV29-1|NA
CSVGQSYEQYF
>TRBJ1-2|TRBV6-2/TRBV6-3|NA
CASSRGEGYGYTF
>TRBJ1-5|TRBV7-2|NA
CASSLAFRGQPQHF
>TRBJ2-1|TRBV2|NA
CASSVIRSNEQFF
>TRBJ1-1|TRBV19|NA
CATMDRGMNTEAFF
>TRBJ1-2|TRBV29-1|NA
CSAGYGYTF
>TRBJ1-2|TRBV29-1|NA
CSVEEGLHGYTF
>TRBJ1-2|TRBV18|NA
CASSSPEGNRGYTF
>TRBJ2-5|TRBV18|NA
CASSPRSQETQYF
>TRBJ1-1|TRBV6-2/TRBV6-3|once
CASSYLGLVNTEAFF
>TRBJ1-2|TRBV6-5|once
CASISGQGYTF